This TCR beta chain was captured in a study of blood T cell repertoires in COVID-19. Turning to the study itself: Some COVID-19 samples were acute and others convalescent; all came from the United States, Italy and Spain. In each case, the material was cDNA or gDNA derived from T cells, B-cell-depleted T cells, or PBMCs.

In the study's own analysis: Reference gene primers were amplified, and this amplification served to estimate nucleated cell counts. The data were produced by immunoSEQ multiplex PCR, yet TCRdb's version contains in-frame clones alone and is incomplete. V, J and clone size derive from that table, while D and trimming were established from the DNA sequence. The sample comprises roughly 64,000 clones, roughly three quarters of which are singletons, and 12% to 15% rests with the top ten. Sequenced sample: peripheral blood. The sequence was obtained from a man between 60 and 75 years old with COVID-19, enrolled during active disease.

CDR3: CASSLIAGARGEQFF. The CDR3 DNA follows: TGTGCCAGCAGCTTAATAGCGGGAGCCCGGGGTGAGCAGTTCTTC. The chain links TRBV7-3 to TRBJ2-1; TRBD2 aligns across 9 bases. CDR1 is SGHTA and CDR2 is FQGTGA in the germline V gene. The CDR3 contains 15 residues. V trimming: 1 base; J trimming: 9 bases; junction bases outside the gene matches: 7.